The clone carrying this T cell receptor (beta chain) was observed many times. Germline-derived CDR1 and CDR2 are LGHNA and YNFKEQ. V was clipped by 2 bases and J by 0 bases; unmatched bases: 2. The CDR3 spans 16 residues. Whole blood was used without fractionation, so all unsorted peripheral T cells were included. This specimen belongs to a study of HIV-infected patients and healthy controls. Study-wide background: Total CDR3 counts per chain did not differ significantly between patients and controls.

Approximately 510 ng RNA was reverse transcribed with alpha and beta constant-region primers. Each of the alpha and beta chains got its own library through chain-specific third strand synthesis with indices. One primer pair amplified all rearrangements per chain; each cDNA got molecular barcodes. TCRdb re-called the 5' RACE reads through MiXCR, storing one row per CDR3 protein. In the table there are some 12,000 distinct CDR3 sequences, around a tenth of which are singletons. The J gene is TRBJ1-3, the V gene TRBV4-2; 9 positions match TRBD1. The sequenced sample was blood, obtained before antiretroviral therapy. This clonotype originated in an adult with HIV infection. The donor label of this sample is uncertain. CDR3 sequence reads: CASSQPGQGSGNTIYF. The CDR3 DNA is TGTGCCAGCAGCCAACCGGGACAGGGCTCTGGAAACACCATATATTTT.